This T cell receptor (beta chain) was retrieved from a study of beta chain features in type 1 diabetes. Trimming removed 3 bases from V and 4 bases from J; junction bases left unmatched: 5. Germline V gives CDR1 SQVTM, CDR2 ANQGSEA. The CDR3 loop spans 15 amino acids. Overall study findings and caveats: Compared to healthy donors, patients appeared to have naive, central memory and Treg TCRB repertoires that were more alike.

Investigators reverse transcribed all isolated RNA, so they sequenced expressed TCRB transcripts. Measured with immunoSEQ multiplex PCR; TCRdb has only the in-frame clones, and not every one. The sample lists about 180,000 clones; about 13% were seen once. A CD45RO/CCR7/CD25/CD127/CD95/CD27 panel sorted naive, central memory, regulatory and stem cell-like memory CD4+ cells. This clone was detected only a few times. Its target is unknown. This TCR was recovered from a woman aged 18-35 years in good health. The source material was central memory CD4+ T cells from blood. The V call is TRBV29-1, the J call TRBJ2-1, with 11 positions matching TRBD2. CDR3 amino acids: CSVESPSGRYNEQFF. In DNA, the CDR3 is TGCAGCGTTGAGAGTCCTAGCGGGAGGTACAATGAGCAGTTCTTC.